This paragraph reports one T cell receptor (beta chain). The target antigen is unknown. The data stem from a study of cytomegalovirus exposure and HLA in healthy donors. Study findings and constraints: Solely CMV serostatus was available to characterize immune exposure. Data from an earlier analysis indicated that most TCR beta V segments were productive either about 87% or about 30% of the time. Among TCR beta chains of equal frequency, HLA-associated ones were more clonally expanded in a later analysis. Altogether, 150 to 200 TCR beta chains were recorded as cytomegalovirus-associated.

The PCR was carried out with 60 Vbeta primers and 13 Jbeta primers. The assay was immunoSEQ multiplex PCR, and TCRdb's table has in-frame clones only and misses some. Recorded for this sample: about 43,000 clones. The CDR3 is 13 residues long. V gave up 4 bases and J gave up 2 bases, with 10 bases separating them. Germline V gene lookup returns CDR1 SGHDT and CDR2 YYEEEE. This sequence originates from a woman aged 25 to 39 in good health and CMV-seronegative. The V gene is TRBV5-6, the J gene TRBJ2-7, with a weak D call TRBD1 (6 bases). Material: PBMCs. The CDR3 loop is CASSRTATYEQYF. DNA for the CDR3: TGTGCCAGCAGCCGGACAGCTACCTACGAGCAGTACTTC.